This T cell receptor beta chain was identified during a study of low-dose radiotherapy and immunotherapy resistance in tumors. Study-level information: Patients were given intravenous nivolumab 240 mg every two weeks plus ipilimumab 1 mg/kg every six weeks. Intravenous cyclophosphamide 200 mg/m2 was given every two weeks, one day before radiation and immunotherapy.

This sample's time point: before trial treatment. Donors were dosed with nivolumab and ipilimumab; they also received aspirin, low-dose cyclophosphamide and low-dose radiotherapy. Patients with advanced, tumor-infiltrating lymphocyte-negative solid tumors were eligible. With TRAV- and TRBV-specific primers, first-strand cDNA was made, covering the alpha and beta chains. Over roughly 20 PCR cycles, TCRs were amplified from a constant-region primer and V-primer adapter. TCRdb recomputed calls from the reads with MiXCR, one row per CDR3 protein. The table records tens of thousands of distinct CDR3 sequences, over 15% of them present only once. The CDR3 runs to 13 residues. The V end lost 6 bases, the J end lost 2 bases, and 10 bases lay between the germline ends. CDR1 and CDR2 from the germline V gene are LGHNT and FRNRAP. Ten or more counts support this clonotype.

This TCR was sampled from a male donor with prostate cancer. The specimen was PBMCs, collected before treatment. J is TRBJ2-5 and V is TRBV12-5; D ambiguous. CDR3: CASGSSGQETQYF. CDR3 bases: TGTGCTAGTGGGTCCTCTGGACAAGAGACCCAGTACTTC.